This T cell receptor (beta chain) was documented in a study of CD8+ T cells in alopecia areata (dated by TCRdb to the late 2010s). Study-wide context: Skin from C3H/HeJ donors with spontaneous alopecia (about 6-13 months old) was grafted onto female C3H/HeJ recipients that were roughly 6-11 weeks old. In both human patients and the C3H/HeJ mouse model, the study applied high-throughput TCRbeta sequencing to look at T cell clonal expansion in alopecia areata. Human TCRbeta sequencing covered scalp tissue and sorted CD4+ and CD8+ peripheral blood T cells from patchy and totalis/universalis alopecia areata patients and healthy controls. Clonality in the scalp was compared among normal scalp (n=4), patchy alopecia areata scalp (n=8), and alopecia totalis/universalis scalp (n=8). RNA came from the PAXgene miRNA kit for fixed scalp, the miRNeasy kit for PBMCs, and the RNeasy kit for mouse skin. TCRbeta CDR3 regions were amplified by immunoSEQ multiplex PCR with 35 Vbeta forward and 13 Jbeta reverse primers. Summary of the overall study and its limitations: Compared with normal scalp, lesional scalp had higher clonality and more expanded CD8+ clones, particularly in alopecia totalis/universalis, a pattern that suggests antigenic drive. Shared TCR sequences between patients were less evident than in mice, which may be partly attributable to HLA diversity in the patient population. Unlike mouse skin, which is dominated by gammadelta T cells, normal human skin has resident alphabeta T cells that are also sequenced, and this complicates analysis of the scalp TCR repertoire.

Pooled mouse cutaneous lymph node cells were stained for CD4, CD8alpha, NKG2D, NKG2ACE and other markers, then sorted on a BD Influx. Library construction relied on the immunoSEQ multiplex PCR assay. For TCR sequencing, RNA was extracted from every sample and reverse transcribed into cDNA to serve as template. First-strand cDNA was synthesized using SuperScript III with a 2:1 mix of oligo-dT and random hexamers. A synthetic immune receptor repertoire was used to gauge amplification bias, and whatever bias remained was removed computationally. Libraries were sequenced on Illumina HiSeq with 60 bp reads covering the CDR3, read from J toward V. In the paper's pipeline: After raw reads were preprocessed to remove errors, the CDR3 was defined following IMGT conventions as running from the conserved cysteine to phenylalanine. Clonality was computed by normalizing Shannon entropy by log2 of the number of productive unique TCRs and subtracting the result from 1. CD4 or CD8 identity of scalp clones was inferred by cross-referencing scalp TCRbeta sequences with sorted blood CD4 and CD8 repertoires. Held by TCRdb, this immuneACCESS table contains in-frame sequences only and omits some clones. Under half of the omission traces to an unresolved V gene where checked; the cause of the rest is unknown. Clonal size and the V and J genes are those of that table, whereas D and trimming came from the DNA. The sample comprises about 300,000 clones, and every one was counted more than once. The ten most abundant clones make up 1.2% of the sample.

Counted from cysteine to phenylalanine, this CDR3 has 14 amino acids. The CDR3 was read in part: 30 bases, with the frame set at base 1. CDR1 and CDR2, per the germline V gene (reference sequence), are NSQYPW and LRSPGD. This clone was seen more than once but under ten times. Its antigen remains undetermined. This is a murine receptor, so its gene nomenclature and germline sequences are mouse based. The read falls 4 residues short of the CDR3 end, and the missing part is taken from the germline J gene. The source is a C3H/HeJ mouse with alopecia areata. Mice belonging to this strain carry MHC haplotype H2-k. Recombination joined TRBV1 with TRBJ1-1, with TRBD1 perhaps the D gene, on 5 matching bases. Source material: CD4+ T cells sorted from a lymph node. Incomplete CDR3 DNA: TGCACCTGCAGTGCAACCGGGACTGGAGGA. Translated, it reads CTCSATGTGG. The CDR3 as a whole reads CTCSATGTGGEVFF.